This T cell receptor (beta chain) was recovered during a study of T cells in Graves' hyperthyroidism and ophthalmopathy (dated by TCRdb to the late 2010s). Describing the broader study: Peripheral blood samples were taken at initial diagnosis, before any treatment was given. TCR V-J signatures able to tell the groups apart were searched for in a discovery cohort of 100 patients, of whom more than 40 had Graves' ophthalmopathy and 55 to 65 had stable Graves' hyperthyroidism. Whether ophthalmopathy could be predicted prospectively was tested in an independent validation cohort made up of about 20 hyperthyroidism patients plus 17 patients who later progressed to ophthalmopathy. The roughly 100 discovery patients were randomly divided into training and test sets at a 7:3 ratio. In several Graves' hyperthyroidism patients, the study also compared T-cell repertoires from thyroid tissue with T-cell repertoires from blood. After blood sampling, hyperthyroidism patients were treated with methimazole at a starting dose of 30 mg daily, and ophthalmopathy patients were treated with high-dose intravenous methylprednisolone. According to the paper, TCR Vbeta CDR3 sequencing was carried out on about 140 peripheral blood samples, which came from more than 40 ophthalmopathy, some 73 hyperthyroidism and 17 progressor patients.

TCR beta CDR3 regions were amplified from RNA transcripts. For the first round of RT-PCR on the TCR CDR3, the HTBI primer set was used together with the Qiagen OneStep RT-PCR kit. The libraries were constructed in a second round of multiplex PCR and then size-selected and purified. Paired-end sequencing of the libraries was performed with 100 bp reads on an Illumina HiSeq2000. Per the original workflow: SOAPnuke was used to process the raw data, with reads discarded if the reads contained adapters or uncalled bases, had a mean Phred below 15, or lacked an exact constant-primer or identifier match. High-quality paired reads were merged using COPE v1.2.5, and each unique nucleotide sequence was defined as a clonotype. Clonotypes were aligned to IMGT TRBV, TRBD and TRBJ reference segments using MiTCR v1.1. The analysis included only V-J combinations with a frequency above 0.0001, which together covered 99% to 99.2% of the repertoires. A TCS score was defined as the ratio of F50 (clonal expansion) to E x V (chaos), with BLOSUM62-based TCRdist applied between CDR3 peptides within each V-J. Welch's t-statistics and random forest reduced 450 to 600 V-J features to about 13, which were used in a naive Bayes classifier (R e1071). The public sequencing data were trimmed at Q25 with fastp and processed into clonotypes with MiXCR by TCRdb, which kept only in-frame beta chains. Identical CDR3 protein sequences are pooled into one entry, listed with their most common genes and DNA. The V and J calls and clone size come from TCRdb's table, not from the authors' own analysis. The sample table shows about 690,000 distinct CDR3 sequences, and around 16% are seen once. Of the sample, 15% to 17% falls within the top ten clones.

Via the germline V gene, CDR1 is MNHEY and CDR2 SVGAGI. Relative to germline, V is missing 7 bases and J is missing 4 bases, with 10 bases of the junction outside any gene match. From its cysteine to its phenylalanine, the CDR3 spans 15 amino acids. The entry retains the CDR3 DNA only, 45 bases that are in frame from base 1. Beyond this particular receptor, the publication reports: In cross-validation, a model built on a 13 V-J signature told ophthalmopathy apart from stable hyperthyroidism with about 90% sensitivity and roughly 83% specificity, and in testing the same model reached 80%/75%. Blood samples also contained most of the expanded thyroid clonotypes (frequency above 0.001), which suggests that blood repertoires may reflect thyroid immune responses. During validation, the model predicted progression to ophthalmopathy a median of approximately 7 months ahead of onset, with just under 71% sensitivity and 72% to 80% specificity. No statistical method was used to fix the sample size in advance, and group allocation was not hidden from the investigators.

Graves' hyperthyroidism was defined as stable when no progression to ophthalmopathy occurred over 18 months of follow-up. The hyperthyroidism patients were between 18 and 65 years old and newly diagnosed, with a disease duration of less than 2 months. Patients with uncontrolled infections, other autoimmune diseases, pregnancy or lactation were excluded. Diagnoses were established on the basis of clinical symptoms, serum thyroxine and TRAb, thyroid ultrasound, and orbital computed tomography. PBMCs were separated from about 10 ml of fresh peripheral blood using Ficoll-Paque density gradient centrifugation. Total RNA was extracted using Trizol reagent, and RNA quality was assessed on an Agilent 2100 Bioanalyzer. A note on this clonotype: There is no known antigen for this receptor. Base qualities are not recorded, but no much larger clone differs from it by a single base.

Sequencing was carried out using blood. The V gene is TRBV6-5 and the J gene is TRBJ2-4; 7 junctional bases match TRBD2. The origin of this receptor is a man aged 45-60 years with Graves' hyperthyroidism. The CDR3 has the sequence CASTPQGLTKNIQYF. The bases read TGTGCCAGCACCCCCCAGGGACTAACTAAAAACATTCAGTACTTC.